These T cell receptor beta chains were read from a single sample in a study of blood T cell repertoires in COVID-19. Clones were read by immunoSEQ multiplex PCR, and TCRdb kept only the in-frame ones, dropping some. The sample records about 260,000 clones, about nine tenths being singletons. Material for sequencing was peripheral blood. The receptors shown here come from a woman aged 40 to 50 who had recovered from COVID-19. Both conserved end residues are part of each CDR3. The D gene is left open where the match is weak. Clone sizes are given selectively: once, few, many, or a class where the clone is expanded.

CASSRTSLQGARGYTF	TGTGCCAGCAGCCGGACCTCATTACAGGGGGCGCGTGGCTACACCTTC	NA	TRBV3-1/TRBV3-2	TRBD1	TRBJ1-2
CASSPVRGGTKGFF	TGTGCCAGCAGCCCCGTTCGCGGGGGGACGAAAGGGTTCTTC	NA	TRBV9	TRBD2	TRBJ2-1
CASSYARPGTSGATNIQYF	TGTGCCAGCAGTTACGCACGACCCGGGACTAGCGGGGCGACAAACATTCAGTACTTC	NA	TRBV6-2/TRBV6-3	TRBD2	TRBJ2-4
CASSLSRQSTDTQYF	TGTGCCAGCAGCTTGAGTCGACAAAGCACAGATACGCAGTATTTT	NA	TRBV5-4	NA	TRBJ2-3
CASSYSAGQTEQYF	TGTGCCAGCAGTTACTCGGCGGGGCAAACAGAGCAGTACTTC	once	TRBV6-2/TRBV6-3	NA	TRBJ2-7
CSEKTVGREQYF	TGCAGCGAGAAGACAGTGGGGCGGGAGCAGTACTTC	NA	TRBV29-1	NA	TRBJ2-7
CASSFGIAGGTDTQYF	TGTGCCAGCAGTTTTGGAATAGCGGGGGGGACAGATACGCAGTATTTT	NA	TRBV27	TRBD2	TRBJ2-3
CASSLIPTGQGFNSPLHF	TGTGCCAGCAGCTTAATACCCACCGGACAGGGGTTCAATTCACCCCTCCACTTT	NA	TRBV7-2	TRBD1	TRBJ1-6
CASSLTTGGFFGELFF	TGTGCCAGTAGTCTCACGACAGGGGGCTTTTTCGGGGAGCTGTTTTTT	NA	TRBV19	TRBD1	TRBJ2-2
CASSDGTIYWPQHF	TGTGCCAGCAGTGACGGGACAATTTATTGGCCCCAGCATTTT	NA	TRBV2	NA	TRBJ1-5
CSGTSTDTQYF	TGCAGCGGCACTAGCACAGATACGCAGTATTTT	NA	TRBV29-1	NA	TRBJ2-3
CASSPQGSSYEQYF	TGTGCCAGCAGTCCACAGGGCTCGTCCTACGAGCAGTACTTC	NA	TRBV27	NA	TRBJ2-7
CASSPGQGGSYEQYF	TGCGCCAGCAGCCCGGGGCAGGGGGGTAGCTACGAGCAGTACTTC	once	TRBV4-3	NA	TRBJ2-7
CASSLGFKDGGTGELFF	TGTGCCAGCAGTTTAGGTTTCAAGGACGGGGGCACCGGGGAGCTGTTTTTT	NA	TRBV27	NA	TRBJ2-2
CASSFSAQWGNTIYF	TGTGCCAGCAGCTTTTCGGCACAGTGGGGAAACACCATATATTTT	NA	TRBV5-6	NA	TRBJ1-3
CASSLRTGYGYTF	TGTGCCAGCAGCTTACGGACAGGGTATGGCTACACCTTC	NA	TRBV7-2	TRBD1	TRBJ1-2
CSVRSSSGNTIYF	TGCAGCGTTAGGAGTAGCTCTGGAAACACCATATATTTT	NA	TRBV29-1	NA	TRBJ1-3
CASGYTDPGTGRGYTF	TGTGCCAGCGGGTATACGGATCCCGGGACAGGGAGAGGCTACACCTTC	NA	TRBV2	TRBD1	TRBJ1-2
CASNPTSGGIYEQFF	TGTGCCAGCAACCCGACTAGCGGGGGGATCTATGAGCAGTTCTTC	NA	TRBV6-2/TRBV6-3	TRBD2	TRBJ2-1
CASSLGQWNEQFF	TGCGCCAGCAGCTTGGGCCAGTGGAATGAGCAGTTCTTC	NA	TRBV5-1	NA	TRBJ2-1
CASSFAGRTDTQYF	TGTGCCAGCAGCTTCGCGGGGCGGACAGATACGCAGTATTTT	once	TRBV7-3	NA	TRBJ2-3
CASSDSTSGDLNEQFF	TGTGCCAGTAGCGACTCGACTAGCGGGGACCTCAATGAGCAGTTCTTC	NA	TRBV19	TRBD2	TRBJ2-1
CASSYSIRDRGDNEKLFF	TGCGCCAGCAGCTATTCTATTAGAGATCGGGGAGATAATGAAAAACTGTTTTTT	NA	TRBV4-1	NA	TRBJ1-4
CASSPTLAGGLTQYF	TGCGCCAGCAGCCCCACTTTGGCGGGGGGTCTAACGCAGTATTTT	NA	TRBV5-1	TRBD2	TRBJ2-3
CASSPGTGNEQYF	TGTGCCAGCTCACCCGGGACAGGCAACGAGCAGTACTTC	once	TRBV18	TRBD1	TRBJ2-7
CASSLAGTANGYTF	TGTGCCAGCAGCTTAGCGGGGACAGCCAATGGCTACACCTTC	NA	TRBV7-9	TRBD1	TRBJ1-2
CASSPSQGASGQPQHF	TGTGCCAGCTCACCCTCGCAGGGGGCTTCGGGGCAGCCCCAGCATTTT	NA	TRBV18	TRBD1	TRBJ1-5
CATRGGARSNEQFF	TGTGCCACCCGAGGGGGGGCTCGGTCCAATGAGCAGTTCTTC	NA	TRBV19	NA	TRBJ2-1
CASTQGTAPTNYGYTF	TGTGCCAGTACCCAAGGGACAGCACCCACTAACTATGGCTACACCTTC	NA	TRBV19	TRBD1	TRBJ1-2
CASSPRLQETQYF	TGTGCCAGCAGTCCTAGATTACAAGAGACCCAGTACTTC	NA	TRBV2	NA	TRBJ2-5
CASSRTSGGVNEQFF	TGTGCCAGCAGCCGCACTAGCGGGGGGGTCAATGAGCAGTTCTTC	NA	TRBV6-4	TRBD2	TRBJ2-1
CASSASGTSGGARNTQYF	TGTGCCAGCAGCGCCTCCGGGACTAGCGGGGGGGCGCGTAATACGCAGTATTTT	NA	TRBV9	TRBD2	TRBJ2-3